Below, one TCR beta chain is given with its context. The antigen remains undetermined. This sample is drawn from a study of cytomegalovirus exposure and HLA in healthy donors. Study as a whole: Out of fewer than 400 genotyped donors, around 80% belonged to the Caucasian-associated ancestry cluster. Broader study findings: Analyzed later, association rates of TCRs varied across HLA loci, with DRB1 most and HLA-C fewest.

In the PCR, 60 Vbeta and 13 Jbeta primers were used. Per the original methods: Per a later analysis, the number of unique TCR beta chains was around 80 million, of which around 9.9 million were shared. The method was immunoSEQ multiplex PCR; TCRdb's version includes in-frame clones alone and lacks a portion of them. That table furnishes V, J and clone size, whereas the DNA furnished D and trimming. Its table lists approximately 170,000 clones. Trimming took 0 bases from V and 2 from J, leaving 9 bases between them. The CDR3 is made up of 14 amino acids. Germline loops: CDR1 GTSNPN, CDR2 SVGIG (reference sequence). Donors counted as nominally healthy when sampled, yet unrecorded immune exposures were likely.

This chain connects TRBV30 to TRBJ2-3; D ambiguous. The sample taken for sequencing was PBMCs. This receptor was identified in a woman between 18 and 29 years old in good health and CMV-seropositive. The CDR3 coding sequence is TGTGCCTGGAGTGTAGACTTAAACACAGATACGCAGTATTTT. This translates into CAWSVDLNTDTQYF.